One and the same sample provided the 18 T cell receptor beta chains below, sequenced in a study of T-cell memory formation after mild COVID-19. MiXCR, applied by TCRdb to the 5' RACE reads, yields one record per CDR3 protein. The table includes approximately 250,000 distinct CDR3 sequences, 16% detected once. The specimen was PBMCs or a T cell subset sorted from them (not recorded which). The receptor set was obtained from a man between 18 and 35 years old who had mild COVID-19 (a few samples of this study predate the infection). Cell type and time point are not known.

This clonotype appeared a few times. The rearrangement links TRBV4-1 to TRBJ2-3; 8 bases fit TRBD1. CDR3 length equals 15 residues. Germline assignment: CDR1 MGHRA and CDR2 YSYEKL. The V and J ends lost 0 bases and 4 bases, in that order; junction bases with no gene match: 3. The CDR3 reads CASSQETGEADTQYF. The CDR3 nucleotides read TGCGCCAGCAGCCAAGAGACAGGGGAGGCAGATACGCAGTATTTT.

As regards this clonotype: The germline gene is not matched at one end of the junction; a read error may be the cause. This sequence joins TRBV7-7 and TRBJ2-3, with D perhaps being TRBD1 or TRBD2 (5 bases each). The CDR3 sequence is 13 residues long. The germline V gene encodes CDR1 SSHAT and CDR2 FNYEAQ (reference sequence). CDR3 in DNA: TGTGCTAGCAGCTTGGACCCCGGGGACCCGCAGTATTTT. Amino acid sequence: CASSLDPGDPQYF.

The chain uses TRBV21-1 and TRBJ2-7; TRBD1 is the table's D call and was not checked against the DNA. TRBV21-1 is listed as a pseudogene. This CDR3 contains 14 residues. The CDR3 loop is CASSNETGAREQYV. The CDR3 DNA reads as TGTGCCAGCAGCAATGAGACAGGGGCGCGGGAGCAGTACGTC.

This clonotype was detected only a few times. V is TRBV4-1 and J is TRBJ1-5; D gene uncertain. CDR3 size: 17 residues. Trimming took 0 bases from V and 1 from J, leaving 13 bases between them. Germline V CDR1 and CDR2: MGHRA, YSYEKL. The CDR3 loop reads CASSQEGRGISNQPQHF. The CDR3 DNA is TGCGCCAGCAGCCAAGAAGGACGGGGTATCAGCAATCAGCCCCAGCATTTT.

This clonotype was counted a few times. This sequence joins TRBV15 and TRBJ1-5, with D hard to call. CDR1 is LNHNV and CDR2 is YYDKDF in the germline V gene (reference sequence). The length of the CDR3 is 15 residues. Trimming stripped 5 bases from V and 1 base from J, with 12 bases between. This CDR3 reads CATSPLGGSNQPQHF. CDR3 bases: TGTGCCACCAGCCCCTTAGGCGGGAGCAATCAGCCCCAGCATTTT.

The chain recombines TRBV11-2 with TRBJ2-1, with D tentatively TRBD1 (5 bases). Looked up from germline, CDR1 is SGHAT and CDR2 is FQNNGV. The CDR3 contains 15 residues. Trimming removed 6 bases from V and 0 bases from J, with 12 bases in between. The CDR3 here is CASSHRQSSYNEQFF. CDR3 sequence (DNA): TGTGCCAGCAGTCACCGACAGAGCTCCTACAATGAGCAGTTCTTC.

This clonotype was found a few times. This chain joins TRBV28 and TRBJ2-2, with D possibly being TRBD1 or TRBD2 (6 bases each). The CDR3 consists of 15 residues. Germline loops: CDR1 MDHEN, CDR2 SYDVKM. V dropped 6 bases and J dropped 6 bases, with 17 bases sitting between them. CDR3 region: CASRLGGMASGELFF. The CDR3 DNA is TGTGCCAGCAGACTGGGGGGCATGGCGTCCGGGGAGCTGTTTTTT.

In this sample, this clonotype turned up a few times. This rearrangement joins TRBV7-2 to TRBJ2-2; D possibly matches TRBD1 or TRBD2 (5 bases each). Trimming removed 5 bases at V and 1 base at J, with 17 bases between. Germline CDR1 and CDR2: SGHTA and FQGNSA. This CDR3 comprises 17 residues. This CDR3 is CASSPPSGTKNTGELFF. The CDR3, as DNA: TGTGCCAGCAGCCCACCCTCCGGGACCAAGAACACCGGGGAGCTGTTTTTT.

The chain combines TRBV4-1 with TRBJ1-5, with D possibly matching TRBD1 (5 bases). Trimming took off 0 bases at V and 5 bases at J, with 11 bases between the two ends. CDR1 and CDR2 from the germline V gene are MGHRA and YSYEKL. CDR3 length: 15 residues. The CDR3 DNA reads TGCGCCAGCAGCCAAGATAGGGGAGGAGATCAGCCCCAGCATTTT. This translates into CASSQDRGGDQPQHF.

Here the CDR3 reads CASSLGIRGNTGELFF. The CDR3 nucleotides read TGTGCCAGCAGTTTAGGGATACGAGGGAACACCGGGGAGCTGTTTTTT. This sequence joins TRBV12-3 or TRBV12-4 and TRBJ2-2; D uncertain. The V and J ends lost 1 base and 1 base respectively, with 10 bases between them. The CDR3 is 16 residues long.

V usage is TRBV5-6 and J usage is TRBJ2-7; D may be TRBD1 (6 bases). The germline V and J ends were trimmed by 4 bases and 7 bases, with 15 bases remaining between them. Germline V gives CDR1 SGHDT, CDR2 YYEEEE. The CDR3 sequence is 13 residues long. The CDR3 DNA follows: TGTGCCAGCAGCAGAGGACAGTTACGAGAGCAGTACGTC. Encoded protein: CASSRGQLREQYV.

This clonotype was recorded at least ten times. V usage is TRBV7-2 and J usage is TRBJ2-7; 11 bases line up with TRBD2. The CDR3 covers 13 residues. The junction had 4 bases not matched to a gene; V was cut back by 8 bases and J by 4 bases. The germline gives CDR1 SGHTA, CDR2 FQGNSA. CDR3 DNA: TGTGCCAGCGGGCTAGCGGGGGGATACGAGCAGTACGTC. Translating it yields CASGLAGGYEQYV.

V is TRBV5-6 and J is TRBJ2-3, with 7 bases fitting TRBD2. The CDR3 has 16 residues. Germline-derived CDR1 and CDR2 are SGHDT and YYEEEE. Germline trimming cut 0 bases from V and 3 bases from J; bases unmatched to any gene: 7. CDR3 in DNA: TGTGCCAGCAGCTTGGCCGGGCTAGCGGCGACAGATACGCAGTATTTT. Amino acids: CASSLAGLAATDTQYF.

V gene TRBV27 combines with J gene TRBJ1-6, with TRBD1 identical over 9 bases. Germline CDR1 is MNHEY and CDR2 is SMNVEV (reference sequence). This CDR3 contains 14 residues. Trimming at V came to 5 bases and at J to 10 bases, leaving 6 bases not matched to a gene. This chain's CDR3 is CASSLYRGQSPLHF. As DNA, the CDR3 is TGTGCCAGCAGTCTCTACAGGGGGCAATCACCCCTCCACTTT.

The chain recombines TRBV20-1 with TRBJ1-1, with unresolved D. The V end was cut by 4 bases, the J end by 0 bases, with 18 bases between. The CDR3 runs 16 residues. Germline CDR1 is DFQATT and CDR2 is SNEGSKA (reference sequence). The CDR3 region is CSATNPQKGMNTEAFF. Written as DNA, the CDR3 is TGCAGTGCTACAAACCCGCAGAAGGGAATGAACACTGAAGCTTTCTTT.

The V gene is TRBV14, the J gene TRBJ2-7, with D uncertain. From germline, CDR1 is SGHDN and CDR2 FVKESK. The CDR3 is 12 residues long. Trimming cost V 3 bases and J 4 bases, with 7 bases left between them. The CDR3 reads CASSHGIYEQYF. The CDR3 DNA is TGTGCCAGCAGCCATGGTATTTACGAGCAGTACTTC.

Only a few counts were recorded for this clonotype. V is TRBV6-2 or TRBV6-3 and J is TRBJ2-1, with D uncertain. This CDR3 contains 15 residues. V lost 5 bases, J lost 0 bases, and 11 bases lay in between. Germline lookup yields CDR1 MNHEY and CDR2 SVGEGT. The CDR3 DNA follows: TGTGCCAGCAGTCCAAGTATGAGCTCCTACAATGAGCAGTTCTTC. It codes for CASSPSMSSYNEQFF.

The rearrangement links TRBV12-3 or TRBV12-4 to TRBJ2-7, with D maybe TRBD1 (7 bases). Trimming took off 5 bases at V and 8 bases at J, with 16 bases between the two ends. The length of the CDR3 is 13 residues. This CDR3 is CASSTHRGGKQYV. CDR3 sequence (DNA): TGTGCCAGCAGTACACACAGGGGAGGTAAGCAGTACGTC.